The 24 T cell receptor beta chains presented below share a single source sample, sequenced in a study of OX40 agonist ivuxolimab in advanced cancers. Libraries were built with the immunoSEQ multiplex PCR assay. The immuneACCESS repertoire file appears here via TCRdb, limited to in-frame rearrangements. These files lack a portion of the clones; in checked studies, under half of the deficit traces to unresolved V genes, and the cause of the others is not known. The sample includes 85,000 to 90,000 clones, with about 85% observed a single time. The top ten clones comprise 0.2% to 0.25% of the sample. This material consisted of CD4+ or CD8+ T cells sorted from blood, taken in a trial of the OX40 agonist ivuxolimab. The receptors were gathered from an adult with an advanced solid tumor such as melanoma, head and neck, liver or kidney cancer.

This chain uses TRBV6-5 with TRBJ2-1; 7 positions match TRBD2. The CDR3 sequence is 15 residues long. After removal of 3 bases from V and 6 bases from J, the junction contained 8 bases not matched to a gene. The germline V gene encodes CDR1 MNHEY and CDR2 SVGAGI. Written as DNA, the CDR3 is TGTGCCAGCAGTTATTGGCGCGGGGGACTCAATGAGCAGTTCTTC. Translated: CASSYWRGGLNEQFF.

The chain links TRBV28 to TRBJ1-4; TRBD1 aligns across 8 bases. Per the germline V gene, CDR1 is MDHEN and CDR2 is SYDVKM. The CDR3 loop spans 14 amino acids. J gave up 7 bases and V 6 bases, and 7 bases lay outside the gene matches. The CDR3 nucleotides read TGTGCCAGCAGCCGACAGGGGTTTCGTGAAAAACTGTTTTTT. This gives the protein CASSRQGFREKLFF.

The chain carries TRBV4-1 and TRBJ1-4; 10 nucleotides line up with TRBD1. V shed 6 bases and J 7 bases; nucleotides not matched to a gene: 5. The CDR3 length is 14 residues. The germline V gene has CDR1 MGHRA and CDR2 YSYEKL. DNA for the CDR3: TGCGCCAGCAGACACCGGGACAGGGGTGAAAAACTGTTTTTT. This encodes CASRHRDRGEKLFF.

The V call is TRBV10-2, the J call TRBJ2-5; D ambiguous. In germline, CDR1 is WSHSY, CDR2 SAAADI. The V end lost 1 base, the J end lost 5 bases, and 2 bases lay between the germline ends. The CDR3 has 11 amino acids. CDR3 DNA sequence: TGCGCCAGCAGTGAGTGGGAGACCCAGTACTTC. It is translated as CASSEWETQYF.

This sequence joins TRBV28 and TRBJ1-1; 7 bases align to TRBD1. The ends lost 3 bases at V and 4 bases at J; junction bases unmatched: 5. This CDR3 contains 14 residues. Germline-derived CDR1 and CDR2 are MDHEN and SYDVKM. CDR3 amino acids: CASSLFRGTTEAFF. The CDR3 DNA follows: TGTGCCAGCAGTTTGTTCAGGGGGACCACTGAAGCTTTCTTT.

The V call is TRBV18, the J call TRBJ2-1; 7 bases match TRBD1. Losses at the gene ends were 6 bases for V and 0 bases for J; bases not matched to a gene: 8. The CDR3 contains 16 residues. CDR1 and CDR2 from the germline V gene are KGHSH and LQKENI. CDR3 region: CASSHRDRSSYNEQFF. The CDR3 DNA sequence: TGTGCCAGCTCCCACAGGGACAGAAGCTCCTACAATGAGCAGTTCTTC. The variable domain in full, with the rest retrieved from reference TRBV18 and TRBJ2-1, is NAGVMQNPRHLVRRRGQEARLRCSPMKGHSHVYWYRQLPEEGLKFMVYLQKENIIDESGMPKERFSAEFPKEGPSILRIQQVVRGDSAAYFCASSHRDRSSYNEQFFGPGTRLTVL.

The chain employs TRBV30 and TRBJ2-7, with D perhaps TRBD2 (7 bases). V was shortened by 0 bases and J by 7 bases, with 13 bases between the two germline ends. CDR1 and CDR2 (germline): GTSNPN, SVGIG (reference sequence). This CDR3 region has 13 residues. The CDR3 protein is CAWSVQGAGEQYF. CDR3 nucleotides: TGTGCCTGGAGTGTACAGGGAGCGGGAGAGCAGTACTTC.

This clone has just one count. The V call is TRBV5-1, the J call TRBJ2-3, with 11 bases that match TRBD1. CDR1 SGHRS and CDR2 YFSETQ come from the germline V gene. The V and J ends lost 2 bases and 3 bases, in that order; junction bases with no gene match: 8. The CDR3 has 17 amino acids. CDR3 DNA sequence: TGCGCCAGCAGCTTTGGGACAGGGGGATTAACGACAGATACGCAGTATTTT. Encoded protein: CASSFGTGGLTTDTQYF.

The gene calls are TRBV7-6 and TRBJ2-7; TRBD1 matches 8 bases. V shed 6 bases, J shed 2 bases, and the junction held 9 bases outside the gene matches. Looked up from germline, CDR1 is SGHVS and CDR2 is FNYEAQ. CDR3 length equals 15 residues. The CDR3 nucleotides read TGTGCCAGCAGAGGACAGGGTGGAACCCCCTACGAGCAGTACTTC. This encodes CASRGQGGTPYEQYF.

V is TRBV27 and J is TRBJ1-1; 10 bases agree with TRBD1. CDR1 MNHEY and CDR2 SMNVEV come from the germline V gene (reference sequence). The CDR3 has 20 amino acids. V lost 4 bases and J lost 4; bases outside the gene matches: 21. The CDR3 sequence is CASSWAPGQGLQKGGTEAFF. The CDR3, as DNA: TGTGCCAGCAGTTGGGCCCCGGGACAGGGGCTTCAGAAAGGGGGCACTGAAGCTTTCTTT.

This clone occurred a few times. V and J are TRBV9 and TRBJ1-1, with 8 bases identical to TRBD1. From germline, CDR1 is SGDLS and CDR2 YYNGEE. J was trimmed by 5 bases and V by 3 bases; bases with no gene match: 9. This CDR3 is 15 amino acids long. The CDR3 bases are TGTGCCAGCAGCGCGATGGACAGGGCGAGGACTGAAGCTTTCTTT. Translating gives CASSAMDRARTEAFF.

The rearrangement joins TRBV9 to TRBJ1-6; no definite D call. Between the trimmed V and J ends, which lost 2 bases and 13 bases, there was a span of 10 bases. CDR1 is SGDLS and CDR2 is YYNGEE in the germline V gene. This CDR3 region has 12 residues. CDR3 sequence reads: CASSVTVGPLHF. CDR3 nucleotide sequence: TGTGCCAGCAGCGTTACCGTCGGCCCCCTCCACTTT.

This chain links TRBV5-1 with TRBJ2-5, with 10 bases fitting TRBD2. The length of the CDR3 is 14 residues. Germline loops: CDR1 SGHRS, CDR2 YFSETQ. With V trimmed by 4 bases and J by 5 bases, 5 bases remained unmatched. CDR3 sequence reads: CASSGGTSAETQYF. DNA of the CDR3: TGCGCCAGCAGCGGCGGGACTAGCGCCGAGACCCAGTACTTC.

The chain carries TRBV30 and TRBJ2-2; 8 bases are shared with TRBD2. J gave up 3 bases and V 5 bases, and 11 bases lay outside the gene matches. Germline V CDR1 and CDR2: GTSNPN, SVGIG (reference sequence). The CDR3 length is 16 residues. For the CDR3, the DNA is TGTGCCTGGGGTCAAGCGGGAGCTTCGGACACCGGGGAGCTGTTTTTT. Protein product: CAWGQAGASDTGELFF.

V is TRBV2 and J is TRBJ2-5; D could derive from TRBD1 or TRBD2 (5 bases each). The CDR3 has 12 residues. Germline lookup yields CDR1 SNHLY and CDR2 FYNNEI. V was shortened by 8 bases and J by 5 bases, with 12 bases between the two germline ends. The CDR3 protein is CASSGRSETQYF. The CDR3, as DNA: TGTGCCAGCTCGGGACGTAGCGAGACCCAGTACTTC.

This clone was observed a single time. The genes are TRBV6-1 and TRBJ1-1; 9 positions match TRBD1. Per the germline V gene, CDR1 is MNHNS and CDR2 is SASEGT. This CDR3 is 13 amino acids long. The V gene end was trimmed by 8 bases and the J gene end by 4 bases; junction bases not matched to a gene: 5. This CDR3 is CASDRGLGTEAFF. The CDR3 region has the DNA TGTGCCAGCGACAGGGGGTTGGGCACTGAAGCTTTCTTT.

The J gene is TRBJ2-1, the V gene TRBV7-3, with D uncertain. From germline, CDR1 is SGHTA and CDR2 FQGTGA. This CDR3 contains 15 residues. V dropped 5 bases and J dropped 1 base, with 12 bases sitting between them. The CDR3 DNA reads as TGTGCCAGCAGCCTTATGGGTCTTTCCTACAATGAGCAGTTCTTC. As protein: CASSLMGLSYNEQFF.

The CDR3 coding sequence is TGTGCCAGCAGCTTAGCGGCTAGCGTGAACTACGAGCAGTACTTC. The encoded protein is CASSLAASVNYEQYF. V and J are TRBV7-2 and TRBJ2-7; TRBD2 might be the D (6 bases). The V end lost 0 bases, the J end lost 3 bases, and 12 bases lay between the germline ends. This CDR3 region has 15 residues. Germline CDR1 is SGHTA and CDR2 is FQGNSA.

The chain recombines TRBV5-4 with TRBJ1-1; D is perhaps TRBD1 (6 bases). The CDR3 is 16 residues long. From germline, CDR1 is SGHNT and CDR2 YYREEE (reference sequence). V lost 4 bases, J lost 3 bases, and 19 bases lay in between. As DNA, the CDR3 is TGTGCCAGCAGCCACGGAACACAGGGTAGGTACACTGAAGCTTTCTTT. Its translation: CASSHGTQGRYTEAFF. Full variable domain (outside the CDR3, taken from reference TRBV5-4 and TRBJ1-1): ETGVTQSPTHLIKTRGQQVTLRCSSQSGHNTVSWYQQALGQGPQFIFQYYREEENGRGNFPPRFSGLQFPNYSSELNVNALELDDSALYLCASSHGTQGRYTEAFFGQGTRLTVV.

This clone has only a few counts. This chain links TRBV6-5 with TRBJ2-3; no clear D gene. The germline V and J ends were trimmed by 6 bases and 5 bases, with 6 bases remaining between them. This CDR3 contains 11 residues. Per the germline V gene, CDR1 is MNHEY and CDR2 is SVGAGI. CDR3 loop: CASSHGDTQYF. CDR3 DNA: TGTGCCAGCAGCCACGGAGATACGCAGTATTTT.

V usage is TRBV19 and J usage is TRBJ2-1; TRBD1 agrees at 10 bases. This CDR3 contains 15 residues. The V segment lost 7 bases and the J segment 8 bases; nucleotides outside the gene matches: 11. Germline V lookup: CDR1 LNHDA, CDR2 SQIVND (reference sequence). CDR3 bases: TGTGCCAGTAACAACCCGGGACAGGGGAGCCATGAGCAGTTCTTC. Translated: CASNNPGQGSHEQFF.

The chain links TRBV19 to TRBJ2-1; 7 nucleotides match TRBD1. There are 14 residues in the CDR3. The germline gives CDR1 LNHDA, CDR2 SQIVND (reference sequence). The V and J ends lost 4 bases and 9 bases, in that order; junction bases with no gene match: 9. The CDR3 nucleotides read TGTGCCAGTAGTAAAGGGGGCGATTTCATTGAGCAGTTCTTC. Amino acid sequence: CASSKGGDFIEQFF.

The chain employs TRBV27 and TRBJ2-7; 7 bases are shared with TRBD1. The length of the CDR3 is 14 residues. Germline CDR1 reads MNHEY; CDR2 reads SMNVEV (reference sequence). V gave up 6 bases and J gave up 9 bases; unmatched junction bases: 14. CDR3 sequence reads: CASRRDSLFGGQYF. CDR3 coding DNA: TGTGCCAGCAGGAGGGACAGCTTGTTCGGTGGGCAGTACTTC.

The chain joins TRBV5-1 to TRBJ2-3; D remains ambiguous. The V end was cut by 4 bases, the J end by 2 bases, with 11 bases between. The germline V gene encodes CDR1 SGHRS and CDR2 YFSETQ. This CDR3 region has 14 residues. The CDR3 here is CASSPGPPTDTQYF. The DNA of the CDR3 is TGCGCCAGCAGCCCCGGACCACCCACAGATACGCAGTATTTT.